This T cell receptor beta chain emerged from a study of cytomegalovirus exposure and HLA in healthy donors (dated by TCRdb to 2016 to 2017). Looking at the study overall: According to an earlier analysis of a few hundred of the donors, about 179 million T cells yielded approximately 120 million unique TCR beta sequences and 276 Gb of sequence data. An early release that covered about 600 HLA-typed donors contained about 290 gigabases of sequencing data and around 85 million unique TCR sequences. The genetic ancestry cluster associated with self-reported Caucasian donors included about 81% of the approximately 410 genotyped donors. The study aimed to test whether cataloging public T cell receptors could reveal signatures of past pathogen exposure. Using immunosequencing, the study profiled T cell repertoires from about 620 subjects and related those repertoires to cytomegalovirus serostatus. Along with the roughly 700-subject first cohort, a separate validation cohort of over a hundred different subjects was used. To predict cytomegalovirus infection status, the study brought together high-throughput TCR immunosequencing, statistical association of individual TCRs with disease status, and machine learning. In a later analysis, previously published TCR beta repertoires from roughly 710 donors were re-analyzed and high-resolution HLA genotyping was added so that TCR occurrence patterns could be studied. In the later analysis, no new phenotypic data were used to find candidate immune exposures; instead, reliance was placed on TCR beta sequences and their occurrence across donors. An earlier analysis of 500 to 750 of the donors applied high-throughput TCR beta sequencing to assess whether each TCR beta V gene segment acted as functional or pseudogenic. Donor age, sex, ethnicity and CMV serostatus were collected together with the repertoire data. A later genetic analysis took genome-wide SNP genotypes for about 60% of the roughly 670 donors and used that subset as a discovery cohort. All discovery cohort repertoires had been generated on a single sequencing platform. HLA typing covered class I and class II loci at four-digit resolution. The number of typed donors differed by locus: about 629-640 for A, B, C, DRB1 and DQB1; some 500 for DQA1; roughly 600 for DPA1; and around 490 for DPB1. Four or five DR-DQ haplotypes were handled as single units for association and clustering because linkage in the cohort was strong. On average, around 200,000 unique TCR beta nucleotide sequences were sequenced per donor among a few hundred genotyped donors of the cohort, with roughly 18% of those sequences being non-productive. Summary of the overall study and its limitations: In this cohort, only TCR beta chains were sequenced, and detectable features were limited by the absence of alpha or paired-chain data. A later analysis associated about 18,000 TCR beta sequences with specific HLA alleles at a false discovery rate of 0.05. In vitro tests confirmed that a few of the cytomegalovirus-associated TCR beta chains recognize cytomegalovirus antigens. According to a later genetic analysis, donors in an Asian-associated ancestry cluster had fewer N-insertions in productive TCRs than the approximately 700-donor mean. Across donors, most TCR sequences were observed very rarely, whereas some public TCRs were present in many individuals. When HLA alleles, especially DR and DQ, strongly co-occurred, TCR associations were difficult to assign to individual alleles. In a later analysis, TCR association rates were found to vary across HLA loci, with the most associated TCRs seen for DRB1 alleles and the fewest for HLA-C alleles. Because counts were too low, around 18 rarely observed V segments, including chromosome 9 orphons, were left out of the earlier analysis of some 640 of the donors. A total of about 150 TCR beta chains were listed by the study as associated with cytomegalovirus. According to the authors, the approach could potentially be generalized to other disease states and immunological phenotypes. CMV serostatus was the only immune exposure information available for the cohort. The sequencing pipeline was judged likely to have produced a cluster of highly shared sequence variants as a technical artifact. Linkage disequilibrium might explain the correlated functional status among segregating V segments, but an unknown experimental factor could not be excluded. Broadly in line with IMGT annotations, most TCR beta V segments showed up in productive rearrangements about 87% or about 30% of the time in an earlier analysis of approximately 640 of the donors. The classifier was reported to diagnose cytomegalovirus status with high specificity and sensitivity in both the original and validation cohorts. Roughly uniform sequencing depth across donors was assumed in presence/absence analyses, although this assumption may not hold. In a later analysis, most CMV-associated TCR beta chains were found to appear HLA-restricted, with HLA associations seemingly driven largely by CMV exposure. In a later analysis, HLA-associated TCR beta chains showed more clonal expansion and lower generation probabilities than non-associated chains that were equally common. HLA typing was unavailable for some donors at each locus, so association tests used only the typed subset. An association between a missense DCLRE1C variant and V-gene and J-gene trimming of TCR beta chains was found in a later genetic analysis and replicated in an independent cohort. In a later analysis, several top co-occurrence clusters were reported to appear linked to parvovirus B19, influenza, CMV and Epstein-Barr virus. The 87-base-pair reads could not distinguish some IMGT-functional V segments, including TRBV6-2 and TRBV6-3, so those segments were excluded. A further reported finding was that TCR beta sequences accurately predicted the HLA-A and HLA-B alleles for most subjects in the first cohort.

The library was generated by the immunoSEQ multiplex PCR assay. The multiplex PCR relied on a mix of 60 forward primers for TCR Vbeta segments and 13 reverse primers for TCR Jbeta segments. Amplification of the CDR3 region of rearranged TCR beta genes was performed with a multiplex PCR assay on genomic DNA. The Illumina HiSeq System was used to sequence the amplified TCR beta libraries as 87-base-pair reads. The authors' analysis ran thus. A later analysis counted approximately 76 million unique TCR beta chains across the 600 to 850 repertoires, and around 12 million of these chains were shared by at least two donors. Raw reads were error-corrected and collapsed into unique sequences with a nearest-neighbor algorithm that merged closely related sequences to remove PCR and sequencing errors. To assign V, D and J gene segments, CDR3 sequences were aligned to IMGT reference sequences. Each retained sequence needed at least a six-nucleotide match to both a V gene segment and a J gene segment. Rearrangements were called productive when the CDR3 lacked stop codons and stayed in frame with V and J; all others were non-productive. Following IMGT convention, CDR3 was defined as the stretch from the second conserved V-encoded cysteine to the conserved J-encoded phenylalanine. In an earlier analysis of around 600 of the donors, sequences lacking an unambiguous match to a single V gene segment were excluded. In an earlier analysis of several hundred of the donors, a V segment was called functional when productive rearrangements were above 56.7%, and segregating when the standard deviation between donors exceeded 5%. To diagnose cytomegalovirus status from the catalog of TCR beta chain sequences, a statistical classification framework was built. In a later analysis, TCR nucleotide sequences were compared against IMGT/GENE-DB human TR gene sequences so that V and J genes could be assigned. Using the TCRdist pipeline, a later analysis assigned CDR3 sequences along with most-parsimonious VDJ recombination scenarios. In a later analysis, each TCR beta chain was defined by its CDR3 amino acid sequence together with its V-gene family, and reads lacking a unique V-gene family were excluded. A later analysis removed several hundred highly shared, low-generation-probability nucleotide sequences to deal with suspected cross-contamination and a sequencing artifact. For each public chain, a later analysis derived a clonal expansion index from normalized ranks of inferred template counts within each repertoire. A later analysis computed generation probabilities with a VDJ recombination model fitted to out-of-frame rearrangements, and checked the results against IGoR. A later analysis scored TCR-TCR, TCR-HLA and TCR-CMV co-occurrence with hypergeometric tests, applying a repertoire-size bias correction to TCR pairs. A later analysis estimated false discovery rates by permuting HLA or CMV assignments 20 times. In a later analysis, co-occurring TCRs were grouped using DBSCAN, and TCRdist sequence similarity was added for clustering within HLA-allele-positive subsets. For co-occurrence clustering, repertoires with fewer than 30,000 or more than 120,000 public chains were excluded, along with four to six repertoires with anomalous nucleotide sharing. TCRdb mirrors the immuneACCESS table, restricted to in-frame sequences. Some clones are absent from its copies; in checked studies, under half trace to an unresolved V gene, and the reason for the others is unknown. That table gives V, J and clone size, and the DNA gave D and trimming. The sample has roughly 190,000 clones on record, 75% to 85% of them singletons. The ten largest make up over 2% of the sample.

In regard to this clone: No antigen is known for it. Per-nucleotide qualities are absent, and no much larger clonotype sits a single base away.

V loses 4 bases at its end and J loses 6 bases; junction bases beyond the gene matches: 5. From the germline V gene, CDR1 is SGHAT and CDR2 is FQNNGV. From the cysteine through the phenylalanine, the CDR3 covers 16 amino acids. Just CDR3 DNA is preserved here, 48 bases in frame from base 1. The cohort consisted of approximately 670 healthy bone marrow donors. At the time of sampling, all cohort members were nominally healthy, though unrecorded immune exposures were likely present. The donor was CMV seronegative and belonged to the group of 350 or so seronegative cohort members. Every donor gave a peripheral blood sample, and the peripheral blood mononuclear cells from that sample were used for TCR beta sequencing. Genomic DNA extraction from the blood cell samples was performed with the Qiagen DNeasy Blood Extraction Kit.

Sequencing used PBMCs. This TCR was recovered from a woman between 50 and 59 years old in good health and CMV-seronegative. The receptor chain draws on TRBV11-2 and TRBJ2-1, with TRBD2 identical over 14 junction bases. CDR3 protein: CASSSLGTSGSNEQFF. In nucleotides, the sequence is TGTGCCAGCAGCTCCCTAGGGACTAGCGGGAGCAATGAGCAGTTCTTC.